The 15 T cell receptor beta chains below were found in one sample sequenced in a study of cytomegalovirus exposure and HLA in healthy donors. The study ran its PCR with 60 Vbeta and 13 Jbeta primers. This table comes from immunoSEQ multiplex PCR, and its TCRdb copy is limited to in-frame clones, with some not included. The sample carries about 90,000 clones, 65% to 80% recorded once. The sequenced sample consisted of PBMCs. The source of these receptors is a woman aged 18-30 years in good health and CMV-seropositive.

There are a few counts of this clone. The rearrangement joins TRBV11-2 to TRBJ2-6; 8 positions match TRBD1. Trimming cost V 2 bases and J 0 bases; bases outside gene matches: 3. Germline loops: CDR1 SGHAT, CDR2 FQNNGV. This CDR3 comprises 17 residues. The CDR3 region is CASSLNTGGSGANVLTF. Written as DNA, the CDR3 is TGTGCCAGCAGCTTAAATACAGGGGGCTCTGGGGCCAACGTCCTGACTTTC.

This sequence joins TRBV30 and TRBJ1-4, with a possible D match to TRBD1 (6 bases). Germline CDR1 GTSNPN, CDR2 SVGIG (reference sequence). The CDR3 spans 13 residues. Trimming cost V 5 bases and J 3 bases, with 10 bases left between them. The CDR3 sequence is CAWGTTPNEKLFF. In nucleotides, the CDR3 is TGTGCCTGGGGGACAACTCCTAATGAAAAACTGTTTTTT.

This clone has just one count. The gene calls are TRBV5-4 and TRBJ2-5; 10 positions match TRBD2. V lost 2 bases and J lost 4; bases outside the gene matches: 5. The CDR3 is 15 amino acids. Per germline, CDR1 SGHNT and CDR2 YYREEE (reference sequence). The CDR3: CASSLPSGSRETQYF. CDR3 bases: TGTGCCAGCAGCTTACCTAGCGGGAGTCGAGAGACCCAGTACTTC. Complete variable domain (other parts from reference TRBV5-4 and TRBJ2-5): ETGVTQSPTHLIKTRGQQVTLRCSSQSGHNTVSWYQQALGQGPQFIFQYYREEENGRGNFPPRFSGLQFPNYSSELNVNALELDDSALYLCASSLPSGSRETQYFGPGTRLLVL.

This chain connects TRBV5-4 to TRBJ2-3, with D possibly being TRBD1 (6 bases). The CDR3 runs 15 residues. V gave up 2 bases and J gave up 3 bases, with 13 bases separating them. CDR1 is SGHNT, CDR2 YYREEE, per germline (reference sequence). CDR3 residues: CASSFSQGWTDTQYF. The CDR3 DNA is TGTGCCAGCAGCTTCTCACAGGGATGGACAGATACGCAGTATTTT.

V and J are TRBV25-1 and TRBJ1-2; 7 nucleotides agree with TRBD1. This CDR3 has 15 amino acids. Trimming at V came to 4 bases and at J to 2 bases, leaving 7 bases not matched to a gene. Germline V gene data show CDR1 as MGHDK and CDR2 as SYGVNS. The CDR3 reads CASSGVTGANYGYTF. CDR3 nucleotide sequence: TGTGCCAGCAGTGGAGTAACAGGGGCCAACTATGGCTACACCTTC.

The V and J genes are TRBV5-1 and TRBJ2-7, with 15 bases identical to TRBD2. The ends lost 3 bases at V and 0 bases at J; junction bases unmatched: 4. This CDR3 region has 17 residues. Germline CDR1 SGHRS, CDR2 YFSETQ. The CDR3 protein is CASSSGLAGGNSYEQYF. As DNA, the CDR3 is TGCGCCAGCAGCTCGGGACTAGCGGGGGGAAACTCCTACGAGCAGTACTTC.

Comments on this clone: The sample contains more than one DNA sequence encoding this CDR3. The CDR3 spells CAISFGTSGREVDTQYF. In nucleotides, the CDR3 is TGTGCCATCAGTTTCGGGACTAGCGGGAGGGAGGTGGATACGCAGTATTTT. The chain is built from TRBV10-3 and TRBJ2-3; 16 nucleotides match TRBD2. Trimming took 5 bases from V and 6 from J; bases not matched to a gene: 8. Germline lookup yields CDR1 ENHRY and CDR2 SYGVKD. The CDR3 is made up of 17 amino acids.

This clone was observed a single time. The CDR3 DNA reads as TGTGCCAGCTCGGGACAGGGAGGTCAGCCCCAGCATTTT. Protein sequence: CASSGQGGQPQHF. J is TRBJ1-5 and V is TRBV6-6; 9 bases are a match to TRBD1. Germline V CDR1 and CDR2: MNHNY, SVGAGI (reference sequence). This CDR3 is 13 amino acids long. The J segment lost 6 bases and the V segment lost 8 bases, leaving 5 bases of the junction unmatched.

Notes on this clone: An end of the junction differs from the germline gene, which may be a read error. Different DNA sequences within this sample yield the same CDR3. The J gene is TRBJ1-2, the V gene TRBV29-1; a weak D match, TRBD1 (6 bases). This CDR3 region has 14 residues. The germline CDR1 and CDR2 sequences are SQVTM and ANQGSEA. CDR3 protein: CSVERPQDSYGYTF. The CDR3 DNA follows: TGCAGCGTTGAAAGGCCCCAGGACAGCTATGGTTACACCTTC.

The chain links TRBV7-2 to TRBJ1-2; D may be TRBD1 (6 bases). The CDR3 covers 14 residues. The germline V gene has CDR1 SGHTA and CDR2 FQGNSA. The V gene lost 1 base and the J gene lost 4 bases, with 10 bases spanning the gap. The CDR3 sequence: CASSLGQDSYGYTF. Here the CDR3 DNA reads TGTGCCAGCAGCTTAGGCCAGGACAGCTATGGCTACACCTTC.

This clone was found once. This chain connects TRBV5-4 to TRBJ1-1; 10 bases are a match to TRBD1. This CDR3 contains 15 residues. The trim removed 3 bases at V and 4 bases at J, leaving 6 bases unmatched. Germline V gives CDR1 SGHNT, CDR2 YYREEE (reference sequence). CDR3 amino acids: CASSSRDRGFTEAFF. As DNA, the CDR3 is TGTGCCAGCAGCTCCCGGGACAGGGGCTTCACTGAAGCTTTCTTT.

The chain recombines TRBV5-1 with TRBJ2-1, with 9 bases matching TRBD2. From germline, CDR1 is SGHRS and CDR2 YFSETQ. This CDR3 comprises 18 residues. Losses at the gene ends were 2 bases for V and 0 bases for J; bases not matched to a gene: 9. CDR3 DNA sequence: TGCGCCAGCAGCTTTGGACTAGCGAGCGCGCTCTCCTACAATGAGCAGTTCTTC. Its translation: CASSFGLASALSYNEQFF.

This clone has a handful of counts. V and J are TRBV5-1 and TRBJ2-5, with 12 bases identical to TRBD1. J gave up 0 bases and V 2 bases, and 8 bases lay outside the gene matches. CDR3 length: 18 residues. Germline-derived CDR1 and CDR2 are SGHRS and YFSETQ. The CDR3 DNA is TGCGCCAGCAGCTTCCCCGGGACAGGGGGCTTGTACCAAGAGACCCAGTACTTC. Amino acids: CASSFPGTGGLYQETQYF. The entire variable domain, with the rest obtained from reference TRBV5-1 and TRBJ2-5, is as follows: KAGVTQTPRYLIKTRGQQVTLSCSPISGHRSVSWYQQTPGQGLQFLFEYFSETQRNKGNFPGRFSGRQFSNSRSEMNVSTLELGDSALYLCASSFPGTGGLYQETQYFGPGTRLLVL.

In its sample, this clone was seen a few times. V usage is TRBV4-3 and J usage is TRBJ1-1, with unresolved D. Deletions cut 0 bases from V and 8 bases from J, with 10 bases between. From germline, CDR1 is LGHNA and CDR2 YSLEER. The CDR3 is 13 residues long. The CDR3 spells CASSQEWWQEAFF. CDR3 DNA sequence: TGCGCCAGCAGCCAAGAATGGTGGCAGGAAGCTTTCTTT.

In DNA form, the CDR3 reads TGTGCCAGCAGCTTAGGGGGACAGACTTCAACTAATGAAAAACTGTTTTTT. Its translation is CASSLGGQTSTNEKLFF. The chain carries TRBV7-6 and TRBJ1-4; 7 bases agree with TRBD1. The CDR3 extends over 17 amino acids. Germline values: CDR1 SGHVS, CDR2 FNYEAQ. V trimming: 1 base; J trimming: 0 bases; junction bases outside the gene matches: 5.